The 7 T cell receptor beta chains presented below share a single source sample, sequenced in a study of blood T cell dynamics during melanoma immunotherapy. The protocol was immunoSEQ multiplex PCR, while the TCRdb copy is restricted to in-frame clones and leaves out a portion. This sample has around 10,000 clones; roughly 85% occur once, and the top ten carry about 18%. The time point was: pre-treatment baseline. The starting material was blood, obtained from a patient treated with checkpoint blockade. Receptors originate from a human donor with melanoma.

The chain recombines TRBV28 with TRBJ1-2; the D gene is possibly TRBD1 (6 bases). Germline CDR1 and CDR2: MDHEN and SYDVKM. V was cut by 11 bases and J by 4 bases, with 14 bases left in between. The CDR3 loop spans 12 amino acids. In nucleotides, the CDR3 is TGTGCCGTAAGGGGGTCGGTCTATGGCTACACCTTC. Translation gives CAVRGSVYGYTF.

The gene calls are TRBV29-1 and TRBJ1-4, with TRBD1 as a possible D gene (6 bases). Germline CDR1 and CDR2: SQVTM and ANQGSEA. The V end lost 4 bases, the J end lost 5 bases, and 14 bases lay between the germline ends. The CDR3 runs to 14 residues. The CDR3: CSVVSGESNEKLFF. CDR3 sequence (DNA): TGCAGCGTTGTATCAGGGGAGTCCAATGAAAAACTGTTTTTT.

This clone was seen a handful of times. The chain combines TRBV21-1 with TRBJ1-2; no check of the table's D call, TRBD1, against the DNA was made. TRBV21-1 is tagged as a pseudogene. The CDR3 totals 15 residues. For the CDR3, the DNA is TGTGCCAGCAGCGCGCACGGGGGGACAGGTTATGGCTACACCTTC. Translating it yields CASSAHGGTGYGYTF.

The chain joins TRBV28 to TRBJ1-5; D gene unclear. V was shortened by 4 bases and J by 12 bases, with 13 bases between the two germline ends. The CDR3 contains 12 residues. Germline loops: CDR1 MDHEN, CDR2 SYDVKM. Written as DNA, the CDR3 is TGTGCCAGCAGTTCACCGGCCTCCCACCAGCATTTT. Translation gives CASSSPASHQHF.

The V and J genes are TRBV11-1 and TRBJ1-2, with 9 bases lining up with TRBD1. CDR3 length: 15 residues. Germline CDR1 SGHAT, CDR2 FQDESV (reference sequence). Trimming at V came to 5 bases and at J to 0 bases, leaving 4 bases not matched to a gene. The CDR3 DNA sequence: TGTGCCAGCAGCCCGGGACAGGGACCTAACTATGGCTACACCTTC. This sequence encodes CASSPGQGPNYGYTF.

This chain uses TRBV27 with TRBJ2-1, with TRBD2 matching over 7 bases. Germline CDR1 is MNHEY and CDR2 is SMNVEV (reference sequence). Losses at the gene ends were 5 bases for V and 9 bases for J; bases not matched to a gene: 4. This CDR3 region has 12 residues. As DNA, the CDR3 is TGTGCCAGCAGTCCTACTAGCGTTGAGCAGTTCTTC. Translating it yields CASSPTSVEQFF.

This sequence joins TRBV5-4 and TRBJ2-6, with D maybe TRBD2 (6 bases). Per germline, CDR1 SGHNT and CDR2 YYREEE (reference sequence). Trimming removed 0 bases from V and 1 base from J, with 11 bases in between. The CDR3 extends over 17 amino acids. CDR3 sequence: CASSLVSAGSGANVLTF. The CDR3 region has the DNA TGTGCCAGCAGCTTGGTCTCGGCGGGGTCTGGGGCCAACGTCCTGACTTTC.